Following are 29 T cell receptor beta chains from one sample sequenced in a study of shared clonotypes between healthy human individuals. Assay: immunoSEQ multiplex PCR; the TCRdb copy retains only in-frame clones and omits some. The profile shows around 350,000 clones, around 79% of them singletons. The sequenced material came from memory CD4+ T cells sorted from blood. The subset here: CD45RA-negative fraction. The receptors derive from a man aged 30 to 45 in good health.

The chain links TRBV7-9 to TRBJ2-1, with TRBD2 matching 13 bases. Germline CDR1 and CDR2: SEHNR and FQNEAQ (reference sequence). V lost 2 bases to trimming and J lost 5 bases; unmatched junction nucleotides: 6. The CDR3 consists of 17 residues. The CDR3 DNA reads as TGTGCCAGCAGCTTATGGGGTGGGACTAGCGGGGACAATGAGCAGTTCTTC. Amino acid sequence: CASSLWGGTSGDNEQFF.

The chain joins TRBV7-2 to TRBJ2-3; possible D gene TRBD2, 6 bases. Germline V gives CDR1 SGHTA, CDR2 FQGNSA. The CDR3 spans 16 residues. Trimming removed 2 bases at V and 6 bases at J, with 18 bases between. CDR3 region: CASSLKASGDSDTQYF. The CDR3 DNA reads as TGTGCCAGCAGCTTAAAGGCATCGGGGGACTCCGATACGCAGTATTTT.

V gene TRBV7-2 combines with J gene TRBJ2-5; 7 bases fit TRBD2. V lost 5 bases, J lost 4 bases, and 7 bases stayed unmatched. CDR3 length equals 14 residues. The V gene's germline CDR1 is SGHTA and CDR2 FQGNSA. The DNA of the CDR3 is TGTGCCAGCAGCCTTAGCGGGTACCGAGAGACCCAGTACTTC. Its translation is CASSLSGYRETQYF.

The CDR3 region is CASRSSGSFEQYF. Written as DNA, the CDR3 is TGTGCCAGTAGAAGCAGCGGGAGTTTCGAGCAGTACTTC. The rearrangement links TRBV27 to TRBJ2-7; 8 nucleotides line up with TRBD2. Looked up from germline, CDR1 is MNHEY and CDR2 is SMNVEV (reference sequence). V was clipped by 9 bases and J by 6 bases; unmatched bases: 10. This CDR3 contains 13 residues.

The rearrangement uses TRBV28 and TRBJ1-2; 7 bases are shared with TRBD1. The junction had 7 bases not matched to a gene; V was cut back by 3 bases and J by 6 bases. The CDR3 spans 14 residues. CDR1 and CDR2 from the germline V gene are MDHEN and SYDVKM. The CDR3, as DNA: TGTGCCAGCAGTTTTAGAGGGGGCTTACATGGCTACACCTTC. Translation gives CASSFRGGLHGYTF.

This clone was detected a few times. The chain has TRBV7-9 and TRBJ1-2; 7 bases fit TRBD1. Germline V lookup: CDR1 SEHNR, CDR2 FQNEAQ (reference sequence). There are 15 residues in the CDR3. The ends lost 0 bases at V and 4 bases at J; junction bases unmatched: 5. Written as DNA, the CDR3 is TGTGCCAGCAGCTTAGCCCGACAGGGATTCTATGGCTACACCTTC. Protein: CASSLARQGFYGYTF.

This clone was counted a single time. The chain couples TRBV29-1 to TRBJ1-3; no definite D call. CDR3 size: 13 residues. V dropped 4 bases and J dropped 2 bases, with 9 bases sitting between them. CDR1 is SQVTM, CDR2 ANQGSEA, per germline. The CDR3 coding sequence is TGCAGCGTTGTGGGCCAGGCTGGAAACACCATATATTTT. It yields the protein CSVVGQAGNTIYF. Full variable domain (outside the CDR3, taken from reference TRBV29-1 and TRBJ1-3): SAVISQKPSRDICQRGTSLTIQCQVDSQVTMMFWYRQQPGQSLTLIATANQGSEATYESGFVIDKFPISRPNLTFSTLTVSNMSPEDSSIYLCSVVGQAGNTIYFGEGSWLTVV.

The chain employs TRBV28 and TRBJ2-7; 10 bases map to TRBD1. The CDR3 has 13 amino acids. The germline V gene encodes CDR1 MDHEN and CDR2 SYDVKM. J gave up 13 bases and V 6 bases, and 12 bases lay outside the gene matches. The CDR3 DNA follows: TGTGCCAGCAGCCCTTCCCGGGACAGGGGTTGTTACTTC. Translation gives CASSPSRDRGCYF.

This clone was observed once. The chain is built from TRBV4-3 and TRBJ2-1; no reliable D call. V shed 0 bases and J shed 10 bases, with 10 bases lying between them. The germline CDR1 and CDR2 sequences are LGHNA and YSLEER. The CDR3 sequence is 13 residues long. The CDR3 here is CASSQDRRPEQFF. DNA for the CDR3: TGCGCCAGCAGCCAAGATCGTCGACCCGAGCAGTTCTTC.

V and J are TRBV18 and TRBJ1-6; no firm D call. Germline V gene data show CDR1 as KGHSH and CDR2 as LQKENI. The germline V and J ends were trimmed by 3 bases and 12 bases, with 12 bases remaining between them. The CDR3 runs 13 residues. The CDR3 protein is CASSPASVVPLHF. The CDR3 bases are TGTGCCAGCTCACCGGCTTCAGTCGTACCCCTCCACTTT.

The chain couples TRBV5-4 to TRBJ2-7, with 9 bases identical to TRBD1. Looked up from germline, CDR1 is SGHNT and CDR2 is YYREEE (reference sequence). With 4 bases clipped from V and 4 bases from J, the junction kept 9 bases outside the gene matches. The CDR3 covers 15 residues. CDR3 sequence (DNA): TGTGCCAGCAGCCAACAGGGGGCTAGCGTTTACGAGCAGTACTTC. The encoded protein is CASSQQGASVYEQYF.

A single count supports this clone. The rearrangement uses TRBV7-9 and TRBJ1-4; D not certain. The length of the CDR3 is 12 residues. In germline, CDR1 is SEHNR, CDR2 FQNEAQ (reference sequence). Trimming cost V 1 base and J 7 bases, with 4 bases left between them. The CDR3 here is CASSLVSEKLFF. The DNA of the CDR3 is TGTGCCAGCAGCTTAGTTTCTGAAAAACTGTTTTTT.

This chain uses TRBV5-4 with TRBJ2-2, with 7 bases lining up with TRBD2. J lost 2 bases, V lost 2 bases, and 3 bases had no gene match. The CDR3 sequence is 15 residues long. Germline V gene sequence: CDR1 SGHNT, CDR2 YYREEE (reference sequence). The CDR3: CASSFRGDNTGELFF. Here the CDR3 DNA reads TGTGCCAGCAGCTTTCGGGGGGACAACACCGGGGAGCTGTTTTTT.

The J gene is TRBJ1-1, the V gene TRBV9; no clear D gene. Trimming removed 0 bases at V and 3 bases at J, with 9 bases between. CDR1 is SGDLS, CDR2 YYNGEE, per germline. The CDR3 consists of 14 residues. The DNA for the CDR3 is TGTGCCAGCAGCGTAGCCCTAATTGACACTGAAGCTTTCTTT. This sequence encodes CASSVALIDTEAFF.

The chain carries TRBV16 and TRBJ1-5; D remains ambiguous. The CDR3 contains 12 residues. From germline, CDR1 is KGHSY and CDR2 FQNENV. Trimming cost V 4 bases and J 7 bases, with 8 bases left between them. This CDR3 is CASSPIAQPQHF. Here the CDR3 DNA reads TGTGCCAGCAGCCCAATAGCCCAGCCCCAGCATTTT. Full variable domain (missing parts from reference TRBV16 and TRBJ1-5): GEEVAQTPKHLVRGEGQKAKLYCAPIKGHSYVFWYQQVLKNEFKFLISFQNENVFDETGMPKERFSAKCLPNSPCSLEIQATKLEDSAVYFCASSPIAQPQHFGDGTRLSIL.

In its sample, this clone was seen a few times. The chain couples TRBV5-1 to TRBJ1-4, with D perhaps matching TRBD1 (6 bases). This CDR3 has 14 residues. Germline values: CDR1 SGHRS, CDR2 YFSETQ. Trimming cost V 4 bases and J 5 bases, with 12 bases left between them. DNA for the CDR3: TGCGCCAGCAGCGAAGCCACAGGGAATGAAAAACTGTTTTTT. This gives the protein CASSEATGNEKLFF.

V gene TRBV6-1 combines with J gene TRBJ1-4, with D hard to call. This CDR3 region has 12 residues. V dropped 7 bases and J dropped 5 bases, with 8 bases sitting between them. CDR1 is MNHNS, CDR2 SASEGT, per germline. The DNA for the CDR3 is TGTGCCAGCATGGCAGCGAATGAAAAACTGTTTTTT. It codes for CASMAANEKLFF.

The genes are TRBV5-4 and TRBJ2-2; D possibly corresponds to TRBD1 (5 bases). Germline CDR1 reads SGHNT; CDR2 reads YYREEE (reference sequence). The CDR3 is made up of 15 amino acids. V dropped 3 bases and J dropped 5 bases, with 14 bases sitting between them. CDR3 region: CASSSDSRATGELFF. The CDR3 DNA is TGTGCCAGCAGCTCCGACAGCCGGGCAACCGGGGAGCTGTTTTTT.

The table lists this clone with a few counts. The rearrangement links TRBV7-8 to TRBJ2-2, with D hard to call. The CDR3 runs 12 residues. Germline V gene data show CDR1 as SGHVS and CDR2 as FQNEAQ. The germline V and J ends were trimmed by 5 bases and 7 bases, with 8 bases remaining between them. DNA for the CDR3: TGTGCCAGCAGCCGACAAGTCGGGGAGCTGTTTTTT. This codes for CASSRQVGELFF. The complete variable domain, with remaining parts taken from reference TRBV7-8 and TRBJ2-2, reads GAGVSQSPRYKVAKRGQDVALRCDPISGHVSLFWYQQALGQGPEFLTYFQNEAQLDKSGLPSDRFFAERPEGSVSTLKIQRTQQEDSAVYLCASSRQVGELFFGEGSRLTVL.

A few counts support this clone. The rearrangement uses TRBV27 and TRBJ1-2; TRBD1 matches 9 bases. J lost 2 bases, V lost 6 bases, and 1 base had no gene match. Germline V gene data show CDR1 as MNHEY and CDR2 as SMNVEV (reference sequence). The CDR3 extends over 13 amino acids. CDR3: CASRTGGNYGYTF. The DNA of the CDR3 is TGTGCCAGCAGGACAGGGGGAAACTATGGCTACACCTTC.

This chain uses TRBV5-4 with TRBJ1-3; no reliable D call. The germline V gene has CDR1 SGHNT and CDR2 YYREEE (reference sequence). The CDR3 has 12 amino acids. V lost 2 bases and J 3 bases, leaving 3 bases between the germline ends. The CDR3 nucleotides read TGTGCCAGCAGCTTTGATGGAAACACCATATATTTT. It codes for CASSFDGNTIYF.

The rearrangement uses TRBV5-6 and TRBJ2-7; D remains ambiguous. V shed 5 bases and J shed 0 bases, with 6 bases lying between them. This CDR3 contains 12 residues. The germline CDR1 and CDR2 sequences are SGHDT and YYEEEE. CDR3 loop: CASSASSYEQYF. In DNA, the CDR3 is TGTGCCAGCAGTGCGAGCTCCTACGAGCAGTACTTC.

CDR3 sequence reads: CASSFRAVNQPQHF. CDR3 coding DNA: TGTGCCAGCAGCTTTAGGGCGGTGAATCAGCCCCAGCATTTT. This chain joins TRBV5-6 and TRBJ1-5; D remains ambiguous. Deletions cut 2 bases from V and 4 bases from J, with 10 bases between. This CDR3 spans 14 amino acids. Germline assignment: CDR1 SGHDT and CDR2 YYEEEE.

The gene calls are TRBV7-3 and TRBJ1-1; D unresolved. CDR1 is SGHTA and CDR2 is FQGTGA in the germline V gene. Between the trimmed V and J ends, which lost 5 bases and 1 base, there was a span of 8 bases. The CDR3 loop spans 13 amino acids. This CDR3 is CASSLVGNTEAFF. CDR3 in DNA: TGTGCCAGCAGCCTGGTGGGGAACACTGAAGCTTTCTTT.

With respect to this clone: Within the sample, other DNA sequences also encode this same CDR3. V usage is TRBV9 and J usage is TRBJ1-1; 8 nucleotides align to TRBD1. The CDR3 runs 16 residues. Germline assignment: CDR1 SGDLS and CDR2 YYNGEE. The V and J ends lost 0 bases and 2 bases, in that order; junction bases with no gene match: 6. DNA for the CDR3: TGTGCCAGCAGCGTAGGGGCAGGGGGCGTAAACACTGAAGCTTTCTTT. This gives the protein CASSVGAGGVNTEAFF.

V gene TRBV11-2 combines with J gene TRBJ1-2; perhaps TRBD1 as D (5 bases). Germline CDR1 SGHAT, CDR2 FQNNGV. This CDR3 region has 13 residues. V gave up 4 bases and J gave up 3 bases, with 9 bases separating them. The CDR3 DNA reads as TGTGCCAGCAGCTCCGGGACCCACTATGGCTACACCTTC. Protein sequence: CASSSGTHYGYTF.

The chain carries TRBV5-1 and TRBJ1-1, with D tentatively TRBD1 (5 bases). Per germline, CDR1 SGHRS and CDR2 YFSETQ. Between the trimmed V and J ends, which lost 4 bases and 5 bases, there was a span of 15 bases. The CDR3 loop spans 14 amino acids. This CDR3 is CASSLVGHETEAFF. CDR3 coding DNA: TGCGCCAGCAGCCTGGTGGGGCATGAGACTGAAGCTTTCTTT.

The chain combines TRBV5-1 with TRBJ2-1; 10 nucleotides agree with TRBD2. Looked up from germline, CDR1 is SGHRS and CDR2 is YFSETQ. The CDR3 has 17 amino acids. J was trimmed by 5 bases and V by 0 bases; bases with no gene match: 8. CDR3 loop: CASSLESVAGGHNEQFF. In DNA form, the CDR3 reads TGCGCCAGCAGCTTGGAATCTGTAGCGGGAGGCCACAATGAGCAGTTCTTC. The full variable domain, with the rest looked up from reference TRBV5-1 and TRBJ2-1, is KAGVTQTPRYLIKTRGQQVTLSCSPISGHRSVSWYQQTPGQGLQFLFEYFSETQRNKGNFPGRFSGRQFSNSRSEMNVSTLELGDSALYLCASSLESVAGGHNEQFFGPGTRLTVL.

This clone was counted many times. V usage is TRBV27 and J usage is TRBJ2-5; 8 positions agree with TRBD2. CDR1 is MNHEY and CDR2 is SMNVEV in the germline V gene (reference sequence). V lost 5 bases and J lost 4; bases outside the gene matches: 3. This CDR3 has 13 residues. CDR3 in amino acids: CASSPRGGETQYF. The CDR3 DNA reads TGTGCCAGCAGTCCCCGGGGGGGAGAGACCCAGTACTTC.